This T cell receptor (beta chain) was sequenced in a study of T cell changes during pregnancy in multiple sclerosis. This clone has only one observation. The data were produced by immunoSEQ multiplex PCR, yet TCRdb's version contains in-frame clones alone and is incomplete. The table has under 60,000 clones, about 92% seen once. Sequences were derived from CD4+ T cells from peripheral blood mononuclear cells, sampled in the third trimester of pregnancy. The TCR comes from a female donor with multiple sclerosis, enrolled in a pregnancy study.

CDR3: CATVKPQGAVQPQHF. The CDR3 DNA sequence: TGTGCCACCGTAAAACCACAGGGGGCTGTTCAGCCCCAGCATTTT. The chain recombines TRBV28 with TRBJ1-5; 9 bases map to TRBD1. The germline gives CDR1 MDHEN, CDR2 SYDVKM. The junction had 13 bases not matched to a gene; V was cut back by 10 bases and J by 6 bases. The CDR3 has 15 amino acids.